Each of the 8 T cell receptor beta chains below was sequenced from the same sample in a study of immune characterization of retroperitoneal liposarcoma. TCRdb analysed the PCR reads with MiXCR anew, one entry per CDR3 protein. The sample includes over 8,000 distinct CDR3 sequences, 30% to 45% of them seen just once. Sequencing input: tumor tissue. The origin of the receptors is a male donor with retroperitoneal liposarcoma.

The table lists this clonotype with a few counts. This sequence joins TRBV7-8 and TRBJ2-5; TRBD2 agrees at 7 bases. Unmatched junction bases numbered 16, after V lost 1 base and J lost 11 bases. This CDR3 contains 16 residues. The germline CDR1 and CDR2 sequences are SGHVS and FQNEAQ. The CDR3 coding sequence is TGTGCCAGCAGCTTAGAAAGCGGGATGTCCTACAATGAGCAGTACTTC. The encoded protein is CASSLESGMSYNEQYF.

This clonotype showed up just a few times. The CDR3 sequence: CASSEFYNEQFF. The DNA of the CDR3 is TGTGCCAGCAGTGAATTTTACAATGAGCAGTTCTTC. The chain has TRBV6-5 and TRBJ2-1, with D unclear. Trimming removed 5 bases from V and 4 bases from J, with 6 bases in between. CDR1 MNHEY and CDR2 SVGAGI come from the germline V gene. This CDR3 is 12 amino acids long.

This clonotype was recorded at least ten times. The CDR3 region has the DNA TGTGCCAGCAGTGAAGGTGGAGGAGGGCCAGAGACCCAGTACTTC. Translation gives CASSEGGGGPETQYF. This chain uses TRBV6-1 with TRBJ2-5, with D possibly matching TRBD2 (6 bases). The germline V gene encodes CDR1 MNHNS and CDR2 SASEGT. The CDR3 is 15 amino acids. Between the trimmed V and J ends, which lost 1 base and 4 bases, there was a span of 13 bases.

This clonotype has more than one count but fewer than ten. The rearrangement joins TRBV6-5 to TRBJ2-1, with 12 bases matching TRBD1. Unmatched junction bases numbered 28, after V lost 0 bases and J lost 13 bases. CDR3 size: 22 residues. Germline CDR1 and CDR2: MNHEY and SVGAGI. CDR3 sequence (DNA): TGTGCCAGCAGTTACTCAGGGACAGGGGGCGCCTATGGGGAGCTAGCCAAAAACATTCAGTTCTTC. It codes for CASSYSGTGGAYGELAKNIQFF.

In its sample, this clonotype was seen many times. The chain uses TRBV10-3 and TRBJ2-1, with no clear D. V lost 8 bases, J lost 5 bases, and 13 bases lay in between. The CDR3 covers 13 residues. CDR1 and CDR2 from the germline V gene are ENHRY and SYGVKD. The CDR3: CAIRASTDNEQFF. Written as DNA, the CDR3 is TGTGCCATCCGAGCGTCCACGGACAATGAGCAGTTCTTC.

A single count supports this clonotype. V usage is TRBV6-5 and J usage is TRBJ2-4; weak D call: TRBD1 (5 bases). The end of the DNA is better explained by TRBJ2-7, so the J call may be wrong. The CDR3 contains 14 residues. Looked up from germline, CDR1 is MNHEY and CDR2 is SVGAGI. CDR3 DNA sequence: TGTGCCAGCAGTTCCCCCCAGGGTGGCTACGAGCAGTACTTC. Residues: CASSSPQGGYEQYF.

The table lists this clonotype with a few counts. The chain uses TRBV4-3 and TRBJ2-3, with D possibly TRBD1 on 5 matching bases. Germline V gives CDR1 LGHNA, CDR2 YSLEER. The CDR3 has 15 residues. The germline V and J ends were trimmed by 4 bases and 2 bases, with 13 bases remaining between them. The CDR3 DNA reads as TGCGCCAGCAGCCCAAGACAGTTTTCCACAGATACGCAGTATTTT. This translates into CASSPRQFSTDTQYF.

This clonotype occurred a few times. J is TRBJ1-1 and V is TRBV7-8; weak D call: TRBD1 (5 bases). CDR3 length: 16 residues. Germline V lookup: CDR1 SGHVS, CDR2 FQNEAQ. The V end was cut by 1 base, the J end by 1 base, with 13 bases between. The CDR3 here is CASSLVGGSRNTEAFF. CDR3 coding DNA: TGTGCCAGCAGCTTAGTGGGGGGATCTCGGAACACTGAAGCTTTCTTT.